The clone carrying this T cell receptor (beta chain) came up a few times. Its specificity is not known. The sample originates from a study of beta chain features in type 1 diabetes. Study-wide results and limits: Significant though moderate, a shortening of TCRB CDR3s appeared in all four CD4+ subsets of Type 1 diabetes patients.

The trim removed 5 bases at V and 11 bases at J, leaving 14 bases unmatched. The length of the CDR3 is 14 residues. Germline V gene sequence: CDR1 SEHNR, CDR2 FQNEAQ (reference sequence). Every isolated RNA sample was fully reverse transcribed, so sequencing captured expressed TCRB transcripts. Clones were read by immunoSEQ multiplex PCR, and TCRdb kept only the in-frame ones, dropping some. Of 200,000 to 300,000 clones detected, 11% appear once; the ten largest clones hold 0.017%. The genes are TRBV7-9 and TRBJ1-1, with 7 bases that match TRBD1. This sequence originates from a man aged 30 to 39 with type 1 diabetes. Sequenced material: naive CD4+ T cells from blood. CDR3 residues: CASSPSAGTVKAFF. The CDR3 DNA sequence: TGTGCCAGCAGCCCATCGGCCGGGACAGTCAAGGCTTTCTTT.